The entry below gives a single T cell receptor beta chain sequence along with its context. What this receptor recognizes is not known. The record has no base qualities; no much larger clone is one base away. From its cysteine to its phenylalanine, the CDR3 spans 15 amino acids. Only the CDR3 portion is preserved as DNA: 45 bases, with reading frame beginning at the first base. CDR1 MDHEN and CDR2 SYDVKM were looked up in the germline V gene. The junction shows trimming of 6 bases on V and 2 bases on J, and the gene matches do not reach 8 bases of it. The data were taken from a study of shared clonotypes between healthy human individuals (dated by TCRdb to 2018 to 2021). As for the study more broadly: The cohort comprised a couple of women and a few men aged 18 to 49 years. Per donor, three plates each were used for CD4 naive and CD4 memory, two for CD8 naive, and one for CD8 memory. The study deeply sequenced blood TCR repertoires of five healthy adults to estimate repertoire size and the extent of clonotype sharing between individuals. To increase sequencing depth and limit assay-specific biases, TCR repertoire library preparation and sequencing were carried out by different laboratories using diverse techniques. Per donor, leukapheresis produced somewhere between about 0.8 and 9 billion PBMCs.

CD8 naive samples were CD45RO-negative cells positively selected for CCR7, giving a CD45RA+CCR7+ population that excluded TemRA cells. Healthy HIV-negative adults with no recently reported acute infections or vaccinations were included as donors. Only Caucasian adults living in Nashville, Tennessee, USA were represented among the donors. Blood was obtained by leukapheresis, after which PBMCs were separated by Ficoll-Histopaque density gradient centrifugation and cryopreserved in liquid nitrogen vapor phase. Purity and quantity of every magnetically sorted T cell population were checked by analytical flow cytometry. Genomic DNA was isolated from every sorted fraction and measured by UV absorbance on a Nanodrop 2000c. Using the deep immunoSEQ assay, multiplex PCR amplified TCR CDR3 regions from genomic DNA. Extracted genomic DNA from each cell subset was spread evenly across all wells of several immunoSEQ 96-well plates, with each plate serving as a replicate. For sorted subsets, 200 to 250 ng genomic DNA, equal to 25,000 to 35,000 T cell genomes, was loaded into each replicate PCR. Purified libraries were measured with a Qubit 3.0 fluorometer, size-checked on a Bioanalyzer 2100, and measured again with the KAPA Library Quantification kit. Each immunoSEQ 96-well plate was sequenced on its own single-read 150-cycle Illumina NextSeq 550 flow cell. The original methods were these. Because only junctional sequences without quality scores were contained in the immunoSEQ output, filtering matching that applied to full-length reads could not be performed. To assign V/J genes and CDR3, sequences were annotated against IMGT germline references using PyIR, a Python wrapper for IgBLAST v1.9. Any read was removed if the V/J assignment was weak (E-value above 1e-6), the CDR3 was missing, or the read contained stop codons, out-of-frame junctions, or ambiguous translated residues. V3J clonotypes were defined as sequences sharing an identical inferred V gene, J gene, and CDR3 amino acid sequence. The percentage overlap between two repertoires was calculated by dividing the number of shared unique clonotypes by the size of the smaller repertoire. Repertoire richness was assessed with RTK rarefaction, the Chao1 estimator, and Recon v2.1 estimates of unobserved clonotypes. Generation probabilities for all TCRbeta clonotypes obtained by the gDNA method from a handful of donors were computed using OLGA. TCRdb took this table from immuneACCESS and kept in-frame rearrangements with V and J called. Such tables lack part of the clones; where checked against another copy, unresolved V genes explain under half of the gap, and the rest is unexplained. V and J calls plus clone size are reproduced from that table; the DNA served to infer D and trimming. For this sample there are some 740,000 clones; around 93% appear just once. In total, the top ten clones hold around 24% of the sample.

Findings and caveats that apply to the study as a whole: Compared with non-shared clonotypes, the clonotypes found in all four sorted-subset donors had higher generation probabilities. Larger estimated clonotype richness was generally found for naive subsets than for memory subsets. Across a handful of donors, approximately 5% of naive CD4, over 3% of naive CD8, under 2.5% of memory CD4, and approximately 0.42% of memory CD8 clonotypes were shared. Pairwise subsampling indicated that sequencing depth was expected to affect the degree of clonotype sharing among donors. The small number of donors limited the genetic and exposure-history diversity represented. Sampling was limited to blood, and TCR repertoires in tissue likely differ from TCR repertoires in blood. Rarefaction of sorted-subset datasets indicated incomplete sequencing despite the large sequencing depth.

Recombination connected TRBV28 to TRBJ2-5, and 8 bases in between align with TRBD1. Material: naive CD8+ T cells sorted from blood. The cell subset or site label of this sample denotes: CD45RA+CCR7+. This TCR derives from a man aged 25-45 years in good health. The nucleotide sequence is TGTGCCAGCAGCCTAAGACAGGGGTGGCAAGAGACCCAGTACTTC. Protein translation: CASSLRQGWQETQYF.